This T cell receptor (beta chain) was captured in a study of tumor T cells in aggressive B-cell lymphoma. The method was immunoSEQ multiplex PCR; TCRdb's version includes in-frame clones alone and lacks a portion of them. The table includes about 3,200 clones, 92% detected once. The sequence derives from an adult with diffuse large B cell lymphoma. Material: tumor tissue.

The CDR3 sequence: CASSGQGRGVSGANVLTF. The DNA of the CDR3 is TGTGCCAGCAGCGGACAGGGCCGCGGGGTCTCTGGGGCCAACGTCCTGACTTTC. The chain recombines TRBV9 with TRBJ2-6; TRBD1 might be the D (7 bases). The CDR3 has 18 amino acids. V lost 3 bases and J 0 bases, leaving 16 bases between the germline ends. Germline values: CDR1 SGDLS, CDR2 YYNGEE.